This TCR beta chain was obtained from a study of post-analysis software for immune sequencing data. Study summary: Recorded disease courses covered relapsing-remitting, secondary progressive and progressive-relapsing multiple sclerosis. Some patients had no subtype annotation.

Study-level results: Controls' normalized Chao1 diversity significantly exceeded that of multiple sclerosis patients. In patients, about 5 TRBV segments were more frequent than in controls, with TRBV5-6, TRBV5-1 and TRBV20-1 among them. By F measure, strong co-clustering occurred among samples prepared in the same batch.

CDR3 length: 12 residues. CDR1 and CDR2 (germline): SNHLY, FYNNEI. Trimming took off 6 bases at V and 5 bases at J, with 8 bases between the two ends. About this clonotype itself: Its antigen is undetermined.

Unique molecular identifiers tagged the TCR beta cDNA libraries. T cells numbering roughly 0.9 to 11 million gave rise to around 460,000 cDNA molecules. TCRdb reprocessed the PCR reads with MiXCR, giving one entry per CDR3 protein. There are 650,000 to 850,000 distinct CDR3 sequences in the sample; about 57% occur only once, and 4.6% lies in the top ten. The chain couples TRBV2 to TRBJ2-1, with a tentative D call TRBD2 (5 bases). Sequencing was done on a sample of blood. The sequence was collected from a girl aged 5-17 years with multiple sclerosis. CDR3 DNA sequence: TGTGCCAGCAGAAGGCGGGACAATGAGCAGTTCTTC. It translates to CASRRRDNEQFF.